Given below is one T cell receptor beta chain in context. Authors' methods: Estimates of nucleated cell counts were drawn from the amplification of reference gene primers. The protocol was immunoSEQ multiplex PCR, while the TCRdb copy is restricted to in-frame clones and leaves out a portion. For V, J and clone size, that table is used; D and trimming come from the DNA. Of 40,000 to 60,000 clones detected, 86% appear once; the ten largest clones hold 4% to 5%. The data stem from a study of blood T cell repertoires in COVID-19. On the study more broadly: Specimens from acute and convalescent COVID-19 originated in the United States, Italy and Spain.

Trimming left V 3 bases short and J 1 base short, with 18 bases between. The CDR3 is 17 residues long. Germline loops: CDR1 SGHAT, CDR2 FQNNGV. The chain recombines TRBV11-2 with TRBJ1-1; TRBD1 might be the D (6 bases). This receptor was obtained from an elderly man with active COVID-19. Sequencing was performed on peripheral blood. CDR3 coding DNA: TGTGCCAGCAGCTTCTTATCTTGGACAGCACCGAACACTGAAGCTTTCTTT. This gives the protein CASSFLSWTAPNTEAFF.